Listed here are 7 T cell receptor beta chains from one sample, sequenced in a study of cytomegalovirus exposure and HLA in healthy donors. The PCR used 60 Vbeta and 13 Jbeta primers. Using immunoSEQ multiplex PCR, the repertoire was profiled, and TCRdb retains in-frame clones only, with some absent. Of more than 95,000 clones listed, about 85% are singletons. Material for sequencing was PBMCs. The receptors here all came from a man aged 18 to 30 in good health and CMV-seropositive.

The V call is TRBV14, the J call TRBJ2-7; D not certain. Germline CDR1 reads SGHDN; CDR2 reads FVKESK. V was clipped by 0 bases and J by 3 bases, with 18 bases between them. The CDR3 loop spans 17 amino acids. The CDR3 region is CASSQDVRAHTDYEQYF. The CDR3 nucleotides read TGTGCCAGCAGCCAAGATGTACGTGCCCACACCGACTACGAGCAGTACTTC.

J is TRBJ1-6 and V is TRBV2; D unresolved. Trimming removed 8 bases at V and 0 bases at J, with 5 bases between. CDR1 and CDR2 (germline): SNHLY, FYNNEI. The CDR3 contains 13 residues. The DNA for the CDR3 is TGTGCCAGCCACAGCTCCTATAATTCACCCCTCCACTTT. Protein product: CASHSSYNSPLHF.

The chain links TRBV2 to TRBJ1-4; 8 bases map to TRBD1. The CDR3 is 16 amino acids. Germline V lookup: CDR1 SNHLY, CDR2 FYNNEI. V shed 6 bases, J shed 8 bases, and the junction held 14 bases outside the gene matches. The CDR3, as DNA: TGTGCCAGCAGCGCCGAGTCGCTACAGGGGGGAGAAAAACTGTTTTTT. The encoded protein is CASSAESLQGGEKLFF.

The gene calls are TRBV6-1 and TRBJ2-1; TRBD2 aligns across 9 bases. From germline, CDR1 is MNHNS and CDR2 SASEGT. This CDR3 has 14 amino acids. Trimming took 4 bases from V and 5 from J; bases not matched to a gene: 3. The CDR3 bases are TGTGCCAGCAGTGGCGCGGGGGGGGACAATGAGCAGTTCTTC. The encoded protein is CASSGAGGDNEQFF.

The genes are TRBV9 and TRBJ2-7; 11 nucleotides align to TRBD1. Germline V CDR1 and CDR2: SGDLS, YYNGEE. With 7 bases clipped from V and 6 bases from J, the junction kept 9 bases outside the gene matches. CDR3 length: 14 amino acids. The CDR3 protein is CASGTGTGGAEQYF. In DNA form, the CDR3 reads TGTGCCAGCGGGACCGGGACAGGGGGGGCCGAGCAGTACTTC.

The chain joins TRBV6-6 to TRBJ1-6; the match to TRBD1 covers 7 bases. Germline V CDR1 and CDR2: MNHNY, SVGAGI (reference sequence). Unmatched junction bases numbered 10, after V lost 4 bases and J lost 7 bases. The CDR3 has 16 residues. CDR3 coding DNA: TGTGCCAGCAGTTTAACAGGGGAATCTTACAATTCACCCCTCCACTTT. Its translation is CASSLTGESYNSPLHF.

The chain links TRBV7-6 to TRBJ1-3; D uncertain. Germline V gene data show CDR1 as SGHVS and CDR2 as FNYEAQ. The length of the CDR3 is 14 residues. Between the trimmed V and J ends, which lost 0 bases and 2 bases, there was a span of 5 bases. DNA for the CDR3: TGTGCCAGCAGCTTAGCATCGGCTGGAAACACCATATATTTT. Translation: CASSLASAGNTIYF.